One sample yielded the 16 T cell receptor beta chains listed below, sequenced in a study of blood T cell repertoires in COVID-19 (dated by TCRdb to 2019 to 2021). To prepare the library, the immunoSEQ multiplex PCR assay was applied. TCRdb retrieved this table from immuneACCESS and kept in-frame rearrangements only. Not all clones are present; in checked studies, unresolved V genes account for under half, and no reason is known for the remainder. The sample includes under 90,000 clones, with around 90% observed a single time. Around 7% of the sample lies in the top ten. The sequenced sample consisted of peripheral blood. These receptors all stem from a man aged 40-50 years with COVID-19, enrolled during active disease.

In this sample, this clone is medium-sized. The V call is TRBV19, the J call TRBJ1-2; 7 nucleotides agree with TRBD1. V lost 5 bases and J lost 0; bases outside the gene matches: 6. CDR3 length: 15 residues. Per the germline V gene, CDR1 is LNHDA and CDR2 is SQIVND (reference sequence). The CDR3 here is CASSVGTAANYGYTF. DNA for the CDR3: TGTGCCAGTAGTGTCGGGACAGCCGCTAACTATGGCTACACCTTC.

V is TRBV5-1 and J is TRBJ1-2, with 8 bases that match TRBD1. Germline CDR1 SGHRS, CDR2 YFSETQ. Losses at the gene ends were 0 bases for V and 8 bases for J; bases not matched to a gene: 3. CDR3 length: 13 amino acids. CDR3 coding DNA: TGCGCCAGCAGCTTGGGACAGGGGTCCGGCTACACCTTC. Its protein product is CASSLGQGSGYTF.

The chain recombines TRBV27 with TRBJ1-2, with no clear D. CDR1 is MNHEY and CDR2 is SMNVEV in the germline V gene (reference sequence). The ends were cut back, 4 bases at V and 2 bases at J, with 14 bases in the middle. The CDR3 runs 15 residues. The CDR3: CASSYSPARNYGYTF. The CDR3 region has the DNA TGTGCCAGCAGTTACTCCCCTGCCAGGAACTATGGCTACACCTTC.

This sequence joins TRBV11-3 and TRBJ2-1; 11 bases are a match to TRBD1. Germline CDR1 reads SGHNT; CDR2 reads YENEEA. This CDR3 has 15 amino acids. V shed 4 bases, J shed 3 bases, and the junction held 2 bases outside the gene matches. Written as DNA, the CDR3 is TGTGCCAGCAGCTCCGGGACAGGGGGCTACAATGAGCAGTTCTTC. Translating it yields CASSSGTGGYNEQFF. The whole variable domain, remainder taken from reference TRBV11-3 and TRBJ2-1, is EAGVVQSPRYKIIEKKQPVAFWCNPISGHNTLYWYLQNLGQGPELLIRYENEEAVDDSQLPKDRFSAERLKGVDSTLKIQPAELGDSAVYLCASSSGTGGYNEQFFGPGTRLTVL.

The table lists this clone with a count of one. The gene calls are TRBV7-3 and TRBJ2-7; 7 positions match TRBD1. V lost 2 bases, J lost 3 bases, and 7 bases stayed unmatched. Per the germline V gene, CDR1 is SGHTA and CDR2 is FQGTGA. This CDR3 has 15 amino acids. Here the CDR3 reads CASSLLTGLGYEQYF. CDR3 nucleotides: TGTGCCAGCAGCTTACTGACAGGGTTGGGCTACGAGCAGTACTTC. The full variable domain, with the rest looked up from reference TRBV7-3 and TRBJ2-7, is GAGVSQTPSNKVTEKGKYVELRCDPISGHTALYWYRQSLGQGPEFLIYFQGTGAADDSGLPNDRFFAVRPEGSVSTLKIQRTERGDSAVYLCASSLLTGLGYEQYFGPGTRLTVT.

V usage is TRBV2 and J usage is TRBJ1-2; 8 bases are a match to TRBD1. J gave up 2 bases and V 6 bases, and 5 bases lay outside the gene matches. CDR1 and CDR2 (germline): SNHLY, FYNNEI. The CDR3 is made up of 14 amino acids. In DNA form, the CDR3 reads TGTGCCAGCAGGGACAGGGAATTCAACTATGGCTACACCTTC. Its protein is CASRDREFNYGYTF.

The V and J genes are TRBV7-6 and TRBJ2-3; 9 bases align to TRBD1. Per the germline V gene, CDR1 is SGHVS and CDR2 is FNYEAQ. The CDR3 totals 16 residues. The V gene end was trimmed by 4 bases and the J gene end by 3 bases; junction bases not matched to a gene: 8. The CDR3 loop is CASSSRPDRGTDTQYF. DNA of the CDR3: TGTGCCAGCAGCTCCCGCCCGGACAGGGGTACAGATACGCAGTATTTT. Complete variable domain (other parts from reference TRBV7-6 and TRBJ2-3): GAGVSQSPRYKVTKRGQDVALRCDPISGHVSLYWYRQALGQGPEFLTYFNYEAQQDKSGLPNDRFSAERPEGSISTLTIQRTEQRDSAMYRCASSSRPDRGTDTQYFGPGTRLTVL.

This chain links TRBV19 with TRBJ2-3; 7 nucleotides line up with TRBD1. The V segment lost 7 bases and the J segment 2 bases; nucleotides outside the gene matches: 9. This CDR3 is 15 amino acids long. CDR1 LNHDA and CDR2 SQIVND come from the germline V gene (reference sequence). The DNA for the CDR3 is TGTGCCAGTACGTCATATGGACAGGTCACAGATACGCAGTATTTT. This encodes CASTSYGQVTDTQYF. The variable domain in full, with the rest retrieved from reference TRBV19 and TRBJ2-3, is DGGITQSPKYLFRKEGQNVTLSCEQNLNHDAMYWYRQDPGQGLRLIYYSQIVNDFQKGDIAEGYSVSREKKESFPLTVTSAQKNPTAFYLCASTSYGQVTDTQYFGPGTRLTVL.

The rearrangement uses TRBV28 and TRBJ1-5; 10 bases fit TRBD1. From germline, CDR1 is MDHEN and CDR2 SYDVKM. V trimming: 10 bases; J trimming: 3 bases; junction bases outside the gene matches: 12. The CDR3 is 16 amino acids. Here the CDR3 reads CATSSGTGAFNQPQHF. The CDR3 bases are TGTGCCACCTCCTCCGGGACAGGGGCCTTCAATCAGCCCCAGCATTTT.

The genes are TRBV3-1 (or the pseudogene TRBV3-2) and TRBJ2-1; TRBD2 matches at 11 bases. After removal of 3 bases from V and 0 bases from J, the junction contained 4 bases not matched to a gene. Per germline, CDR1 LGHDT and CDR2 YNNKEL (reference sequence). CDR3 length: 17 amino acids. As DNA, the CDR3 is TGTGCCAGCAGCCATACTAGCGGGGGCCCCTCCTACAATGAGCAGTTCTTC. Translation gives CASSHTSGGPSYNEQFF.

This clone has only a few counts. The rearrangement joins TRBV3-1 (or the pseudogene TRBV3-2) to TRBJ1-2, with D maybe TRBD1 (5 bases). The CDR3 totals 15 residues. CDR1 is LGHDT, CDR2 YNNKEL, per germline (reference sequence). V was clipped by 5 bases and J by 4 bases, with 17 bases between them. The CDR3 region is CASSNGHGEPYGYTF. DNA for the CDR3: TGTGCCAGCAGCAACGGACATGGGGAACCCTATGGCTACACCTTC.

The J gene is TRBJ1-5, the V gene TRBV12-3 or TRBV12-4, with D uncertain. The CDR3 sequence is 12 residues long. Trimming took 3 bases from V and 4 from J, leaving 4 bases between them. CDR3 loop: CASSFLNQPQHF. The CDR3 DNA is TGTGCCAGCAGTTTCCTGAATCAGCCCCAGCATTTT.

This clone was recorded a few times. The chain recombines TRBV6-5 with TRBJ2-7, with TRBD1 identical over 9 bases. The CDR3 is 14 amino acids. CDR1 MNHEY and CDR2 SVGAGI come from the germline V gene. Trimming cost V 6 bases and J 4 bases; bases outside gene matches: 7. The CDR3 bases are TGTGCCAGCAGGAAGGGACAGGGTCTATACGAGCAGTACTTC. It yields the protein CASRKGQGLYEQYF.

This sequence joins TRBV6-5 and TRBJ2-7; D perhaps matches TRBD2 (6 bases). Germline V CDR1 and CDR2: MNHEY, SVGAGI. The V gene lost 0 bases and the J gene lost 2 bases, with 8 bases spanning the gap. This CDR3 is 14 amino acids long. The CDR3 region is CASSYSGGTYEQYF. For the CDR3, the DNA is TGTGCCAGCAGTTACTCGGGGGGTACCTACGAGCAGTACTTC.

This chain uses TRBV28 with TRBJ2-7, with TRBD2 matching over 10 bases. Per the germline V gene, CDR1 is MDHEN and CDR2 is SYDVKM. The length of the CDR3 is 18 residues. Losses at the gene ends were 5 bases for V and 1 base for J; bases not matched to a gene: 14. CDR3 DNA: TGTGCCAGCAGTCAAGGGGCTAGCGGGGGATTGGGATCCTACGAGCAGTACTTC. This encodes CASSQGASGGLGSYEQYF.

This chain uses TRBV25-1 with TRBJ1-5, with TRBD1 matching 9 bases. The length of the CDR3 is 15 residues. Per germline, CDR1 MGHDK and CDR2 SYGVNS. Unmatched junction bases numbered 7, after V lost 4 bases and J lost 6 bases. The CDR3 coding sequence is TGTGCCAGCAGTGCGACCACAGGGGGCGGTCAGCCCCAGCATTTT. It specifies CASSATTGGGQPQHF. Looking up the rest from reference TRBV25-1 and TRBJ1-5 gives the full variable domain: EADIYQTPRYLVIGTGKKITLECSQTMGHDKMYWYQQDPGMELHLIHYSYGVNSTEKGDLSSESTVSRIRTEHFPLTLESARPSHTSQYLCASSATTGGGQPQHFGDGTRLSIL.